This note documents a single T cell receptor (beta chain) sequence. The antigen is not known. The source of the sample is a study of cytomegalovirus exposure and HLA in healthy donors. Notes on the study in general: A missense DCLRE1C variant was associated with V- and J-gene trimming of TCR beta chains in a later analysis, and an independent cohort replicated the association. Some segments of the V type, notably TRBV6-2 and TRBV6-3, were excluded as indistinguishable. Segments of the TCR beta V type were, in most cases, productive about 90% or about 30% of the time in an earlier analysis. The study listed roughly 160 cytomegalovirus-associated TCR beta chains.

Looked up from germline, CDR1 is KGHSH and CDR2 is LQKENI. Unmatched junction bases numbered 10, after V lost 5 bases and J lost 8 bases. The CDR3 has 15 amino acids. 60 Vbeta and 13 Jbeta primers were used in PCR. TCRdb's copy holds only in-frame clones and misses some; the assay was immunoSEQ multiplex PCR. The sample includes approximately 220,000 clones, over 60% of them seen just once. The receptor was isolated from a man in his forties in good health and CMV-seronegative. The chain recombines TRBV18 with TRBJ2-1; TRBD1 matches at 9 bases. Sample: PBMCs. CDR3 bases: TGTGCCAGCTCAATGCGGGACAGGGCCTTGGATGAGCAGTTCTTC. Amino acid sequence: CASSMRDRALDEQFF.